Described below is a single T cell receptor (beta chain) sequence and its context. The antigen remains undetermined. This record comes from a study of cytomegalovirus exposure and HLA in healthy donors. As for the study in general: Sequencing of about 200 million T cells in an earlier analysis found more than 100 million unique TCR beta sequences.

Study results and limitations: In a later analysis, TCR association rates varied by HLA locus: DRB1 most, HLA-C fewest. With further analysis later on, most CMV-associated TCR beta chains appeared HLA-restricted.

The PCR ran on 60 Vbeta and 13 Jbeta primers. Sequencing was performed with immunoSEQ multiplex PCR; in TCRdb, only in-frame clones are kept and a portion is missing. Listed are fewer than 75,000 clones; 15% to 20% falls within the top ten. This CDR3 spans 15 amino acids. From germline, CDR1 is SNHLY and CDR2 FYNNEI. The V and J ends lost 3 bases and 6 bases, in that order; junction bases with no gene match: 5. Sequencing was performed on PBMCs. This clonotype originated in a boy aged 5-17 years in good health and CMV-seronegative. The genes are TRBV2 and TRBJ2-2; 9 bases are shared with TRBD1. The CDR3 nucleotides are TGTGCCAGCAGTGAGGGGGGACAGGGAGCCGGGGAGCTGTTTTTT. Translated: CASSEGGQGAGELFF.